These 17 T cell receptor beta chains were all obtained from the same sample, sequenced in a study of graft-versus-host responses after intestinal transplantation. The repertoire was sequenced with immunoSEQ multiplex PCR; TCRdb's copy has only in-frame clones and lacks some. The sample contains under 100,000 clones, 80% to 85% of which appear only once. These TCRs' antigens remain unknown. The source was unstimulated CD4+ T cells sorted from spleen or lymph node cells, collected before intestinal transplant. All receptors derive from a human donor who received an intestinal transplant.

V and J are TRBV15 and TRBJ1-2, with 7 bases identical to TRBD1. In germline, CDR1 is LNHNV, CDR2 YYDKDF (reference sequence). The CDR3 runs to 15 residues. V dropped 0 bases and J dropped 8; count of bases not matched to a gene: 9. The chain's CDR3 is CATSRDPGTEKGYTF. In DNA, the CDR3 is TGTGCCACCAGCAGAGATCCCGGGACAGAAAAGGGCTACACCTTC.

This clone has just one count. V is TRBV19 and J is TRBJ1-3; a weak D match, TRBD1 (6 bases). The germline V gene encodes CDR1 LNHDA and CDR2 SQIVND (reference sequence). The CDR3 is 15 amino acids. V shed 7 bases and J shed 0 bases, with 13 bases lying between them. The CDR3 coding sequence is TGTGCCAGTAAGGGGGGGGACCGCTCTGGAAACACCATATATTTT. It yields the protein CASKGGDRSGNTIYF.

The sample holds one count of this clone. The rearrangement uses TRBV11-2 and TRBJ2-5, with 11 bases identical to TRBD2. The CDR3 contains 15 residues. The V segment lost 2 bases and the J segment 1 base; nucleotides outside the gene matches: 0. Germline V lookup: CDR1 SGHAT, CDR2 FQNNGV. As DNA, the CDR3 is TGTGCCAGCAGCTTACTAGCGGGGGGCCAAGAGACCCAGTACTTC. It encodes CASSLLAGGQETQYF. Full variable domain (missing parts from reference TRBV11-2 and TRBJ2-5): EAGVAQSPRYKIIEKRQSVAFWCNPISGHATLYWYQQILGQGPKLLIQFQNNGVVDDSQLPKDRFSAERLKGVDSTLKIQPAKLEDSAVYLCASSLLAGGQETQYFGPGTRLLVL.

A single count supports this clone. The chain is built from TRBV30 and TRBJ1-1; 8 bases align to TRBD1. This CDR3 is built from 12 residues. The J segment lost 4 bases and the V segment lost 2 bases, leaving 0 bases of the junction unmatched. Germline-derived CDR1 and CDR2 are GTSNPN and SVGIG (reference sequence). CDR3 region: CAWSTGGTEAFF. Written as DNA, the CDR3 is TGTGCCTGGAGTACAGGGGGCACTGAAGCTTTCTTT.

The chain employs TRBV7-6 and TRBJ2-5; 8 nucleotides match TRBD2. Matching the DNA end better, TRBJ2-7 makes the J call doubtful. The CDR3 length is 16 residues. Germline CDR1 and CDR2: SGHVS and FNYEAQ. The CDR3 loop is CASSLAPRGASYEQYF. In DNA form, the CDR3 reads TGTGCCAGCAGCTTAGCGCCGCGGGGGGCCTCCTACGAGCAGTACTTC.

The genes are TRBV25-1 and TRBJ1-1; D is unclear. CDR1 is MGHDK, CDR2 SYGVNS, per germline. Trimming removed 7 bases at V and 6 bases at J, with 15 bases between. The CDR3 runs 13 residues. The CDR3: CASTQTSYSEAFF. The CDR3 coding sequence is TGTGCCAGCACCCAAACCAGTTATTCTGAAGCTTTCTTT.

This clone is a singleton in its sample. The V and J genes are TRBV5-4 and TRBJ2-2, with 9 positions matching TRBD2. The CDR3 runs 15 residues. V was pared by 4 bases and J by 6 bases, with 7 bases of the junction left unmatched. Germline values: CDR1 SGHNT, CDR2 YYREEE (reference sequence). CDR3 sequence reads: CASSPSGKMAGELFF. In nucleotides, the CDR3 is TGTGCCAGCAGCCCTAGCGGGAAAATGGCCGGGGAGCTGTTTTTT.

The CDR3 region is CASSESPSDIMNTEAFF. In nucleotides, the CDR3 is TGTGCCAGCAGTGAAAGCCCCTCCGACATCATGAACACTGAAGCTTTCTTT. The chain links TRBV25-1 to TRBJ1-1; D remains unclear. Germline loops: CDR1 MGHDK, CDR2 SYGVNS. The V gene lost 2 bases and the J gene lost 0 bases, with 16 bases spanning the gap. The length of the CDR3 is 17 residues.

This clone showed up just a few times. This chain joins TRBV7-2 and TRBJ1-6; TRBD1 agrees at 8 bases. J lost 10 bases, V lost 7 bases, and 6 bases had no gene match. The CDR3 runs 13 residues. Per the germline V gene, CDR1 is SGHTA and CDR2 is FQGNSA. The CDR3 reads CASTQQGGSPLHF. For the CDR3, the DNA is TGTGCCAGCACCCAACAGGGGGGGTCACCCCTCCACTTT.

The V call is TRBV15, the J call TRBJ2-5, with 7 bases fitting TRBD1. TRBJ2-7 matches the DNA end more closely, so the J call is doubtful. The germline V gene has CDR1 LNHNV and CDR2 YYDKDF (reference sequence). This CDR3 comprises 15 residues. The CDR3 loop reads CATSRRDSFSYEQYF. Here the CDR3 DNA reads TGTGCCACCAGCAGAAGGGACAGTTTTTCCTACGAGCAGTACTTC.

The CDR3 nucleotides read TGTGCCAGTAGTATTTTGGCACGAACGGGGACTGAAGCTTTCTTT. This codes for CASSILARTGTEAFF. The J gene is TRBJ1-1, the V gene TRBV19; D gene ambiguous. Trimming left V 3 bases short and J 5 bases short, with 16 bases between. The CDR3 extends over 15 amino acids. CDR1 is LNHDA, CDR2 SQIVND, per germline (reference sequence).

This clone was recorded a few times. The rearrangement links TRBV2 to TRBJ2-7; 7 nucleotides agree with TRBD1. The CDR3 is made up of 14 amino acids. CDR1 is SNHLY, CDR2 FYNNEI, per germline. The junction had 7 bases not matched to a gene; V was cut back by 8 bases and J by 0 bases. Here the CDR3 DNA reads TGTGCCAGCCACTCCCCAGGGGGCTCCTACGAGCAGTACTTC. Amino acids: CASHSPGGSYEQYF.

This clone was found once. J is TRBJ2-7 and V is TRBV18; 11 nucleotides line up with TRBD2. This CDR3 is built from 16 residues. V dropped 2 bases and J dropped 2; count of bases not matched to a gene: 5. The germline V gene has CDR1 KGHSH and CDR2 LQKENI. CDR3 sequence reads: CASSPTSGSGAYEQYF. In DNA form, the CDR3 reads TGTGCCAGCTCACCAACTAGCGGGAGCGGGGCCTACGAGCAGTACTTC.

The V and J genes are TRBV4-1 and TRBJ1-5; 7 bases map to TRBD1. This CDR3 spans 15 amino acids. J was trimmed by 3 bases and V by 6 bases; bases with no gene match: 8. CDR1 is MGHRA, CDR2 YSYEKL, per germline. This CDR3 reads CASRRTGAINQPQHF. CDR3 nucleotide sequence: TGCGCCAGCAGGCGAACAGGGGCGATCAATCAGCCCCAGCATTTT.

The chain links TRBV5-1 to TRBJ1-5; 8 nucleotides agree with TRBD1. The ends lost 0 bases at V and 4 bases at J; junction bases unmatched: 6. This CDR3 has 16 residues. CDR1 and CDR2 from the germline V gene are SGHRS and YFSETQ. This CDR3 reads CASSLGDRLSNQPQHF. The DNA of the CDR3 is TGCGCCAGCAGCTTGGGGGACAGGCTGAGTAATCAGCCCCAGCATTTT.

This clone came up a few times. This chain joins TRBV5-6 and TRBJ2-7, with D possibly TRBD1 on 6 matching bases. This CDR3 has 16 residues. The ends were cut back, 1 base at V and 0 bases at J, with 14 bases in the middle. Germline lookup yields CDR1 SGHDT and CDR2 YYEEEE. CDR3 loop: CASSLSGQGFSYEQYF. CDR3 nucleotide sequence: TGTGCCAGCAGCTTGTCAGGGCAGGGGTTCTCCTACGAGCAGTACTTC.

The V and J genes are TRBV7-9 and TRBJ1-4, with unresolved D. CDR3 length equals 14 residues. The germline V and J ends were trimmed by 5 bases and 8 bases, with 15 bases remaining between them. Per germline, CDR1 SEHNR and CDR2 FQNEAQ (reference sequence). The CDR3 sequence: CASSPSRRREKLFF. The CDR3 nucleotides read TGTGCCAGCAGCCCAAGCCGGCGCAGGGAAAAACTGTTTTTT. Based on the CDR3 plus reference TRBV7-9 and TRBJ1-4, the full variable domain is DTGVSQNPRHKITKRGQNVTFRCDPISEHNRLYWYRQTLGQGPEFLTYFQNEAQLEKSRLLSDRFSAERPKGSFSTLEIQRTEQGDSAMYLCASSPSRRREKLFFGSGTQLSVL.